This T cell receptor beta chain originates from a study of blood T cell repertoires in COVID-19. The CDR3 contains 12 residues. With 5 bases clipped from V and 8 bases from J, the junction kept 7 bases outside the gene matches. From germline, CDR1 is SGHDT and CDR2 YYEEEE. Participant-given clinical history determined each cohort assignment. Authors' data handling: For nucleated cells, counts were estimated from reference gene primer amplification. Generated by immunoSEQ multiplex PCR, the TCRdb table keeps only in-frame clones and is missing some. V and J calls and clone size are those listed in that table; D and trimming were worked out from the DNA. The table includes under 200,000 clones, around 80% detected once.

The clonotype was recovered from a woman between 50 and 59 years old who had recovered from COVID-19. Input material: PBMCs or T cells enriched from blood (not recorded which). This chain joins TRBV5-6 and TRBJ2-7; TRBD1 aligns across 7 bases. CDR3 bases: TGTGCCAGCAGACGTGGGACAGAACAGCAGTACTTC. It is translated as CASRRGTEQQYF. Together with reference TRBV5-6 and TRBJ2-7, the CDR3 gives the full variable domain: DAGVTQSPTHLIKTRGQQVTLRCSPKSGHDTVSWYQQALGQGPQFIFQYYEEEERQRGNFPDRFSGHQFPNYSSELNVNALLLGDSALYLCASRRGTEQQYFGPGTRLTVT.